The rows below give T cell receptor beta chains drawn from one sample of a study of blood T cell repertoires in COVID-19. Sequenced by immunoSEQ multiplex PCR; TCRdb stores in-frame clones only, minus some. The table has some 120,000 clones, roughly 79% seen once. The sequenced sample was peripheral blood. Receptors were obtained from a human donor in a cohort sampled during active COVID-19. CDR3s include the opening cysteine and the closing phenylalanine or tryptophan. Each record gives: J gene, clone size, V gene, D gene, CDR3 protein, CDR3 DNA. The D gene is left open where the match is weak. Size tells how often a clone was seen (once, few, many) or the class of an expanded clone, and some rows leave it out.

>TRBJ2-5|NA|TRBV4-2|TRBD2
CASSQDAGLAVQETQYF
TGTGCCAGCAGCCAAGATGCGGGACTAGCGGTACAAGAGACCCAGTACTTC
>TRBJ2-7|NA|TRBV30|TRBD1
CAWSGDRGYEQYF
TGTGCCTGGAGTGGGGACAGGGGCTACGAGCAGTACTTC
>TRBJ2-7|NA|TRBV19|NA
CASSIEAKSYEQYF
TGTGCCAGTAGTATAGAAGCGAAATCCTACGAGCAGTACTTC
>TRBJ2-7|NA|TRBV4-3|TRBD2
CASSHTLAGTSREQYF
TGCGCCAGCAGCCACACACTAGCGGGTACCTCTAGGGAGCAGTACTTC
>TRBJ1-1|NA|TRBV14|NA
CASSRQVNTEAFF
TGTGCCAGCAGCCGACAGGTGAACACTGAAGCTTTCTTT
>TRBJ2-3|NA|TRBV27|NA
CASSPRSRDTQYF
TGTGCCAGCAGTCCCCGGTCCCGAGATACGCAGTATTTT
>TRBJ1-2|many|TRBV9|TRBD1
CASSAGTAYGYTF
TGTGCCAGCAGCGCCGGGACAGCTTATGGCTACACCTTC
>TRBJ1-1|NA|TRBV7-8|TRBD1
CASSDHRGRGNTEAFF
TGTGCCAGCAGCGACCACAGGGGGCGCGGGAACACTGAAGCTTTCTTT
>TRBJ2-5|few|TRBV28|TRBD1
CASSFGQGVETQYF
TGTGCCAGCAGTTTCGGGCAGGGGGTAGAGACCCAGTACTTC
>TRBJ2-3|few|TRBV27|NA
CASRSGLSTDTQYF
TGTGCCAGCAGATCAGGACTAAGCACAGATACGCAGTATTTT
>TRBJ1-1|NA|TRBV7-2|TRBD1
CASSSDRFTEAFF
TGTGCCAGCAGCTCGGACAGGTTCACTGAAGCTTTCTTT
>TRBJ2-1|NA|TRBV7-9|TRBD1
CASSSLGSGQGYNEQFF
TGTGCCAGCAGCTCCCTCGGGAGCGGACAGGGCTACAATGAGCAGTTCTTC
>TRBJ1-2|NA|TRBV27|TRBD1
CASSTGTANYGYTF
TGTGCCAGCAGTACAGGGACAGCTAACTATGGCTACACCTTC
>TRBJ2-3|once|TRBV3-1/TRBV3-2|TRBD2
CATSTLAGGSTDTQYF
TGTGCCACCTCAACCTTAGCGGGGGGGAGCACAGATACGCAGTATTTT
>TRBJ1-4|NA|TRBV21-1|NA
CASSTPEGRTGGCNEKLFF
TGTGCCAGCAGCACCCCGGAGGGCCGGACAGGGGGCTGTAATGAAAAACTGTTTTTT
>TRBJ2-1|NA|TRBV28|NA
CASSSPGTLAYNEQFF
TGTGCCAGCAGCAGCCCGGGGACATTAGCCTACAATGAGCAGTTCTTC
>TRBJ1-5|NA|TRBV12-3/TRBV12-4|TRBD1
CATDRAHQPQHF
TGTGCGACAGACAGGGCCCATCAGCCCCAGCATTTT
>TRBJ1-5|once|TRBV4-3|TRBD1
CASSQETGGGQPQHF
TGCGCCAGCAGCCAAGAGACAGGGGGCGGTCAGCCCCAGCATTTT
>TRBJ2-1|few|TRBV24-1|NA
CATTVSESSYNEQFF
TGTGCCACCACTGTTAGCGAGAGCTCCTACAATGAGCAGTTCTTC
>TRBJ1-1|NA|TRBV7-9|NA
CASSNTGFSPEAFF
TGTGCCAGCAGCAACACGGGTTTTTCGCCTGAAGCTTTCTTT
>TRBJ1-1|NA|TRBV11-2|NA
CASSSQVGATEAFF
TGTGCCAGCAGCTCGCAGGTGGGCGCGACTGAAGCTTTCTTT
>TRBJ2-4|NA|TRBV28|NA
CASSRTGTLAKNIQYF
TGTGCCAGCTCTCGGACGGGAACCCTAGCCAAAAACATTCAGTACTTC
>TRBJ2-7|NA|TRBV27|TRBD1
CASTLRPGQGYEQYF
TGTGCCAGCACCCTCCGCCCGGGACAGGGATACGAGCAGTACTTC
>TRBJ2-1|NA|TRBV28|TRBD2
CASKATSGGRYNEQFF
TGTGCCAGCAAGGCAACCAGCGGGGGGCGCTACAATGAGCAGTTCTTC
>TRBJ1-2|NA|TRBV19|NA
CASSIEVGGYTF
TGTGCCAGTAGTATCGAGGTCGGGGGCTACACCTTC
>TRBJ1-1|NA|TRBV10-3|TRBD1
CAIRGQGVTEAFF
TGTGCCATCAGGGGACAGGGGGTAACTGAAGCTTTCTTT
>TRBJ2-7|NA|TRBV28|TRBD2
CASSSTLRGTASYEQYF
TGTGCCAGCAGTTCAACTCTGCGGGGGACCGCCTCCTACGAGCAGTACTTC
>TRBJ2-1|NA|TRBV6-5|TRBD2
CASSKAGVVYNEQFF
TGTGCCAGCAGCAAAGCGGGGGTTGTCTACAATGAGCAGTTCTTC
>TRBJ2-2|NA|TRBV28|TRBD2
CASRSGGVDTGELFF
TGTGCCAGCAGAAGCGGGGGGGTGGACACCGGGGAGCTGTTTTTT
>TRBJ2-7|NA|TRBV29-1|TRBD2
CSVGGGRGPDEQYF
TGCAGCGTTGGGGGCGGGAGAGGACCGGACGAGCAGTACTTC
>TRBJ2-7|NA|TRBV2|NA
CASTSGVVTYEQYF
TGTGCCAGCACATCGGGGGTAGTCACCTACGAGCAGTACTTC
>TRBJ2-3|NA|TRBV29-1|TRBD2
CSVVVAGGTDTQYF
TGCAGCGTTGTAGTAGCGGGAGGCACAGATACGCAGTATTTT
>TRBJ1-2|NA|TRBV7-2|TRBD1
CASSYTGGANGYTF
TGTGCCAGCAGTTATACAGGGGGCGCGAATGGCTACACCTTC
>TRBJ2-7|few|TRBV2|TRBD1
CASRRQGEAYEQYF
TGTGCCAGCAGACGACAGGGTGAGGCCTACGAGCAGTACTTC
>TRBJ1-1|NA|TRBV5-1|NA
CASSPGRGEAFF
TGCGCCAGCAGCCCCGGACGGGGTGAAGCTTTCTTT
>TRBJ2-7|once|TRBV28|NA
CASSRSPPNTYEQYF
TGTGCCAGCAGTCGCTCCCCCCCTAATACCTACGAGCAGTACTTC
>TRBJ2-7|NA|TRBV27|TRBD1
CASSIYDRAAYEQYF
TGTGCCAGCAGTATCTACGACAGGGCCGCCTACGAGCAGTACTTC
>TRBJ2-1|NA|TRBV18|TRBD1
CASSPGTGEWNEQFF
TGTGCCAGCTCACCCGGGACAGGGGAATGGAATGAGCAGTTCTTC
>TRBJ1-6|NA|TRBV10-3|NA
CAISESRRTSSDSPLHF
TGTGCCATCAGTGAGTCCCGGCGGACAAGTTCGGATTCACCCCTCCACTTT
>TRBJ2-7|NA|TRBV18|TRBD1
CASSAGTGAYEQYF
TGTGCCAGCTCAGCCGGGACAGGGGCGTACGAGCAGTACTTC
>TRBJ1-2|NA|TRBV7-2|NA
CASSFTGGYGYTF
TGTGCCAGCAGTTTTACGGGGGGGTATGGCTACACCTTC
>TRBJ1-1|NA|TRBV7-2|TRBD1
CASSFNRGREAFF
TGTGCCAGCAGCTTCAACAGGGGCCGTGAAGCTTTCTTT
>TRBJ1-1|once|TRBV9|TRBD1
CASSTLPGQGAQTEAFF
TGTGCCAGCAGCACCTTGCCGGGACAGGGGGCGCAAACTGAAGCTTTCTTT
>TRBJ1-1|once|TRBV4-2|NA
CASSQDEVMNTEAFF
TGTGCCAGCAGCCAAGATGAGGTTATGAACACTGAAGCTTTCTTT
>TRBJ1-1|NA|TRBV6-5|TRBD1
CASHRGGEVTEAFF
TGTGCCAGCCACAGGGGGGGCGAGGTAACTGAAGCTTTCTTT
>TRBJ1-1|NA|TRBV9|NA
CASSVAPPGVDTEAFF
TGTGCCAGCAGCGTAGCCCCGCCAGGGGTTGACACTGAAGCTTTCTTT
>TRBJ2-1|NA|TRBV6-4|NA
CASSDYGESEQFF
TGTGCCAGCAGTGATTATGGAGAGAGTGAGCAGTTCTTC
>TRBJ2-7|NA|TRBV5-4|NA
CASSLGQGRDEQYF
TGTGCCAGCAGCTTGGGGCAGGGAAGGGACGAGCAGTACTTC
>TRBJ2-2|NA|TRBV3-1/TRBV3-2|NA
CASSRRQGSGTGELFF
TGTGCCAGCAGCCGTCGGCAGGGGTCCGGGACCGGGGAGCTGTTTTTT
>TRBJ1-1|NA|TRBV2|NA
CASSVVSEAFF
TGTGCCAGCAGTGTAGTATCCGAAGCTTTCTTT
>TRBJ1-4|NA|TRBV11-2|NA
CASSLDSLVGEKLFF
TGTGCCAGCAGCTTAGATAGTTTAGTTGGTGAAAAACTGTTTTTT
>TRBJ1-2|NA|TRBV10-3|TRBD1
CAIYSRGRGYGYTF
TGTGCCATCTATTCCAGGGGGCGCGGCTATGGCTACACCTTC
>TRBJ2-1|NA|TRBV19|TRBD2
CASSRAGGSYNEQFF
TGTGCCAGTAGTAGAGCGGGAGGGTCCTACAATGAGCAGTTCTTC
>TRBJ2-7|NA|TRBV15|NA
CATSRPRDTEQYF
TGTGCCACCAGCAGACCCCGGGACACCGAGCAGTACTTC
>TRBJ1-1|NA|TRBV5-1|TRBD1
CAGKGQPNTEAFF
TGCGCCGGGAAGGGACAGCCGAACACTGAAGCTTTCTTT
>TRBJ2-1|NA|TRBV10-3|TRBD2
CAISAPNLAGGVNEQFF
TGTGCCATCAGTGCACCCAATCTAGCGGGGGGCGTGAATGAGCAGTTCTTC
>TRBJ2-1|NA|TRBV18|NA
CASSPPPLYSSYNEQFF
TGTGCCAGCTCACCACCGCCCCTATACAGCTCCTACAATGAGCAGTTCTTC
>TRBJ2-7|NA|TRBV18|NA
CASSPAGNEQYF
TGTGCCAGCTCACCGGCAGGGAACGAGCAGTACTTC
>TRBJ2-3|medium-sized|TRBV28|TRBD2
CASSLNGGGTDTQYF
TGTGCCAGCAGTTTAAACGGGGGGGGCACAGATACGCAGTATTTT